This TCR beta chain was identified in a study of blood T cell repertoires in COVID-19. V lost 2 bases and J lost 12; bases outside the gene matches: 15. CDR3 length equals 15 residues. CDR1 is GTSNPN, CDR2 SVGIG, per germline (reference sequence). Here immunoSEQ multiplex PCR was the method, and the copy in TCRdb shows in-frame clones only, minus some. This table holds hundreds of thousands of clones, approximately 86% found once. Seattle patient enrollment occurred during active infection, with longitudinal follow-up thereafter. Material for sequencing was peripheral blood. The chain is built from TRBV30 and TRBJ2-1; 8 nucleotides line up with TRBD1. The origin of this receptor is a woman in her sixties with COVID-19, enrolled during active disease. In DNA form, the CDR3 reads TGTGCCTGGAGTTTCTGGGCGGGCTCAGGGGGCGGGCAGTTCTTC. Its translation: CAWSFWAGSGGGQFF. The full variable domain, in which reference TRBV30 and TRBJ2-1 provide the parts outside the CDR3, is SQTIHQWPATLVQPVGSPLSLECTVEGTSNPNLYWYRQAAGRGLQLLFYSVGIGQISSEVPQNLSASRPQDRQFILSSKKLLLSDSGFYLCAWSFWAGSGGGQFFGPGTRLTVL.